The sequence of this T cell receptor (beta chain) was determined in a study of blood T cells in healthy people across ages. Then a second PCR, running about 6 to 11 cycles, was carried out with a sample-barcoded 5' primer and a J-beta primer mix. Using its own MiXCR run on the 5' RACE reads, TCRdb lists one record per CDR3 protein. Found here are around 650,000 distinct CDR3 sequences, approximately 29% of them singletons; the top ten hold roughly 15%. This clonotype was seen many times. The CDR3 runs to 16 residues. Losses at the gene ends were 0 bases for V and 5 bases for J; bases not matched to a gene: 9. Germline V gene data show CDR1 as DFQATT and CDR2 as SNEGSKA (reference sequence).

Input material: blood. The chain carries TRBV20-1 and TRBJ2-5; TRBD1 matches at 10 bases. The receptor comes from an elderly woman in good health. The CDR3 bases are TGCAGTGCTAGAGAGAGAGGGACAGGGGTCGTCGAGACCCAGTACTTC. Translated, it gives CSARERGTGVVETQYF.